The clone carrying this T cell receptor (beta chain) was detected a few times. The data belong to a study of T-cell reconstitution after alpha-beta-depleted transplantation in children. Library preparation (for TCRbeta) was performed with unique molecular identifiers. TCRdb re-analysed the PCR reads in MiXCR, keeping a single row per CDR3 protein. Of about 610,000 distinct CDR3 sequences listed, over 9.5% are singletons. V trimming: 0 bases; J trimming: 0 bases; junction bases outside the gene matches: 5. This CDR3 contains 17 residues. From germline, CDR1 is MNHEY and CDR2 SVGAGI. The TCR sequence derives from a human donor who donated a stem cell graft to a child with acute myeloid leukemia. The sample in question was PBMCs from the stem cell graft donor, obtained from the stem cell graft. This sequence joins TRBV6-5 and TRBJ2-1; 7 bases agree with TRBD2. CDR3: CASSYSLLAGSYNEQFF. CDR3 in DNA: TGTGCCAGCAGTTACTCCCTGTTAGCGGGCTCCTACAATGAGCAGTTCTTC.